The 22 T cell receptor beta chains reported below all come from one sample, sequenced in a study of human T cells and chemical hapten exposure. TCRdb reprocessed the RACE reads via MiXCR and lists one record per CDR3 protein. The sample holds around 56,000 distinct CDR3 sequences, more than 8% seen once. The time point: pre-sensitization, week 0. Treatment meaning: therapeutic diphenylcyclopropenone sensitization with weekly scalp DPC. This material consisted of whole blood, taken in connection with sensitization to the hapten diphenylcyclopropenone (DPC). These receptors came from a man between 35 and 55 years old with alopecia areata. Some clones in this sample may be carry-over from other donors' samples.

The sample holds many counts of this clonotype. Here the CDR3 DNA reads TGTGCCAGCAGCTTAAACCCCCCGAGTGTAGGTCACACAGATACGCAGTATTTT. Translation: CASSLNPPSVGHTDTQYF. The V and J genes are TRBV7-3 and TRBJ2-3, with unresolved D. CDR1 and CDR2 (germline): SGHTA, FQGTGA. The CDR3 covers 18 residues. With 1 base removed from V and 2 bases from J, the gap between germline ends came to 19 bases.

This rearrangement joins TRBV5-4 to TRBJ1-2, with 11 bases lining up with TRBD1. Germline V gene lookup returns CDR1 SGHNT and CDR2 YYREEE (reference sequence). Germline trimming cut 3 bases from V and 5 bases from J; bases unmatched to any gene: 6. CDR3 length equals 15 residues. The CDR3 region is CASSSDGTGGYGYTF. DNA of the CDR3: TGTGCCAGCAGCTCGGATGGGACAGGGGGTTATGGCTACACCTTC.

This clonotype was counted many times. V is TRBV5-5 and J is TRBJ1-1, with D unresolved. The CDR3 is 13 residues long. Trimming shortened V by 0 bases and J by 0 bases, and 3 bases separated the two germline ends. Per germline, CDR1 SGHKS and CDR2 YYEKEE (reference sequence). CDR3 amino acids: CASSLGLNTEAFF. CDR3 nucleotides: TGTGCCAGCAGCTTGGGGTTGAACACTGAAGCTTTCTTT.

The chain joins TRBV6-6 to TRBJ2-5, with D perhaps given as TRBD1 or TRBD2 (5 bases each). The CDR3 is 14 amino acids. CDR1 and CDR2 (germline): MNHNY, SVGAGI (reference sequence). Trimming removed 0 bases from V and 5 bases from J, with 10 bases in between. CDR3 region: CASSYSGTGETQYF. CDR3 in DNA: TGTGCCAGCAGTTACTCCGGGACGGGGGAGACCCAGTACTTC.

In its sample, this clonotype was seen a few times. J is TRBJ2-6 and V is TRBV7-2, with 7 bases matching TRBD1. Germline-derived CDR1 and CDR2 are SGHTA and FQGNSA. This CDR3 region has 15 residues. The ends lost 6 bases at V and 2 bases at J; junction bases unmatched: 4. CDR3 amino acids: CASRTTGAGANVLTF. The CDR3 DNA reads TGTGCCAGCAGGACTACAGGGGCTGGGGCCAACGTCCTGACTTTC. The whole variable domain, filled in from reference TRBV7-2 and TRBJ2-6, reads GAGVSQSPSNKVTEKGKDVELRCDPISGHTALYWYRQSLGQGLEFLIYFQGNSAPDKSGLPSDRFSAERTGGSVSTLTIQRTQQEDSAVYLCASRTTGAGANVLTFGAGSRLTVL.

This clonotype was seen at least ten times. The V gene is TRBV6-6, the J gene TRBJ1-5, with D possibly being TRBD1 (6 bases). Trimming left V 0 bases short and J 2 bases short, with 8 bases between. CDR1 is MNHNY and CDR2 is SVGAGI in the germline V gene (reference sequence). This CDR3 has 15 residues. CDR3 bases: TGTGCCAGCAGTTACTCCGAGGGGGGCAATCAGCCCCAGCATTTT. It is translated as CASSYSEGGNQPQHF.

In its sample, this clonotype was seen many times. The V and J genes are TRBV7-8 and TRBJ1-2; D might be TRBD1 (5 bases). V was trimmed by 7 bases and J by 1 base, leaving 22 bases between them. The CDR3 sequence is 17 residues long. Per the germline V gene, CDR1 is SGHVS and CDR2 is FQNEAQ. The CDR3 loop is CASIPWVTEKYNYGYTF. The CDR3 coding sequence is TGTGCCAGCATACCTTGGGTGACAGAAAAGTATAACTATGGCTACACCTTC.

This clonotype was seen more than once but under ten times. The rearrangement links TRBV18 to TRBJ1-5; possibly TRBD1 for D (6 bases). Germline CDR1 KGHSH, CDR2 LQKENI. V lost 6 bases to trimming and J lost 7 bases, with 16 bases between them. The CDR3 totals 14 residues. Written as DNA, the CDR3 is TGTGCCAGCTCCCGAGCGGGGGGCGTACAGCCCCAGCATTTT. It encodes CASSRAGGVQPQHF.

This clonotype was counted ten times or more. The genes are TRBV6-6 and TRBJ2-1; TRBD2 matches 11 bases. Unmatched junction bases numbered 8, after V lost 0 bases and J lost 10 bases. The CDR3 spans 16 residues. Germline V gives CDR1 MNHNY, CDR2 SVGAGI (reference sequence). The CDR3 here is CASSYSIAGGLREQFF. Here the CDR3 DNA reads TGTGCCAGCAGTTACTCGATAGCGGGAGGGCTTCGAGAGCAGTTCTTC.

This clonotype was observed many times. The chain uses TRBV7-2 and TRBJ2-7, with 8 bases aligning to TRBD1. CDR1 is SGHTA and CDR2 is FQGNSA in the germline V gene. Trimming cost V 4 bases and J 6 bases; bases outside gene matches: 8. The CDR3 runs to 14 residues. The CDR3 DNA follows: TGTGCCAGCAGCTCGACAGGGGTCTTGACCGAGCAGTACTTC. Residues: CASSSTGVLTEQYF. The whole variable domain, filled in from reference TRBV7-2 and TRBJ2-7, reads GAGVSQSPSNKVTEKGKDVELRCDPISGHTALYWYRQSLGQGLEFLIYFQGNSAPDKSGLPSDRFSAERTGGSVSTLTIQRTQQEDSAVYLCASSSTGVLTEQYFGPGTRLTVT.

This sequence joins TRBV5-1 and TRBJ2-5; D is possibly TRBD1 or TRBD2 (5 bases each). V lost 4 bases and J 3 bases, leaving 16 bases between the germline ends. CDR1 SGHRS and CDR2 YFSETQ come from the germline V gene. The CDR3 has 15 amino acids. CDR3 sequence reads: CASSSEGRREETQYF. CDR3 nucleotide sequence: TGCGCCAGCAGCAGCGAGGGACGGAGAGAAGAGACCCAGTACTTC.

This clonotype was recorded many times. The J gene is TRBJ1-5, the V gene TRBV7-9; D unclear. The CDR3 totals 14 residues. Germline lookup yields CDR1 SEHNR and CDR2 FQNEAQ (reference sequence). The germline V and J ends were trimmed by 5 bases and 4 bases, with 12 bases remaining between them. The CDR3: CASSLDTPNQPQHF. The CDR3 DNA follows: TGTGCCAGCAGCCTAGACACTCCTAATCAGCCCCAGCATTTT.

This clonotype appeared many times. The rearrangement uses TRBV9 and TRBJ2-1, with 8 bases fitting TRBD2. The CDR3 is 16 residues long. The ends lost 3 bases at V and 3 bases at J; junction bases unmatched: 8. Germline loops: CDR1 SGDLS, CDR2 YYNGEE. CDR3 sequence (DNA): TGTGCCAGCAGCGCCATAGCGGGATCAGGCTACAATGAGCAGTTCTTC. It yields the protein CASSAIAGSGYNEQFF.

This sequence joins TRBV20-1 and TRBJ1-6, with D uncertain. CDR1 and CDR2 (germline): DFQATT, SNEGSKA (reference sequence). The CDR3 extends over 15 amino acids. Trimming took 3 bases from V and 7 from J, leaving 16 bases between them. CDR3 DNA: TGCAGTGCTAGTAATAGCGTGGTTCCAAATTCACCCCTCCACTTT. Its protein is CSASNSVVPNSPLHF.

This clonotype was observed at least ten times. The chain links TRBV20-1 to TRBJ2-5; D ambiguous. V lost 3 bases, J lost 4 bases, and 21 bases lay in between. CDR1 and CDR2 (germline): DFQATT, SNEGSKA (reference sequence). The length of the CDR3 is 16 residues. This chain's CDR3 is CSASSPQSGWGETQYF. DNA for the CDR3: TGCAGTGCTAGTAGCCCCCAGTCAGGTTGGGGAGAGACCCAGTACTTC.

This clonotype rates as medium-sized. The V gene is TRBV14, the J gene TRBJ2-1, with D possibly being TRBD2 (7 bases). From germline, CDR1 is SGHDN and CDR2 FVKESK. V was clipped by 0 bases and J by 10 bases, with 22 bases between them. The CDR3 length is 17 residues. The CDR3 DNA is TGTGCCAGCAGCCAAGATGACCCGGGGGGCCGCCCGGGAGAGCAGTTCTTC. Protein sequence: CASSQDDPGGRPGEQFF.

This clonotype has ten or more counts. This chain connects TRBV7-8 to TRBJ2-1, with TRBD2 matching 7 bases. The V and J ends lost 7 bases and 7 bases, in that order; junction bases with no gene match: 7. Germline V gene sequence: CDR1 SGHVS, CDR2 FQNEAQ. The CDR3 extends over 13 amino acids. The CDR3 reads CASKLGAGNEQFF. The CDR3 bases are TGTGCCAGCAAACTTGGAGCGGGAAATGAGCAGTTCTTC.

This clonotype was picked up a small number of times. The rearrangement joins TRBV7-2 to TRBJ2-5; TRBD1 or TRBD2 may be the D gene (7 bases each). This CDR3 has 15 amino acids. Trimming removed 5 bases from V and 9 bases from J, with 22 bases in between. The germline V gene has CDR1 SGHTA and CDR2 FQGNSA. The CDR3, as DNA: TGTGCCAGCAGCGGCAGGGGGAGACTGGGGGGGCCCCAGTACTTC. Its protein is CASSGRGRLGGPQYF.

The genes are TRBV7-3 and TRBJ2-5; 9 nucleotides align to TRBD2. V shed 0 bases, J shed 5 bases, and the junction held 4 bases outside the gene matches. This CDR3 spans 15 amino acids. Germline V CDR1 and CDR2: SGHTA, FQGTGA. DNA for the CDR3: TGTGCCAGCAGCTTAACTAGCGGGAGCGGGGAGACCCAGTACTTC. It is translated as CASSLTSGSGETQYF.

There are many counts of this clonotype. J is TRBJ2-7 and V is TRBV29-1; weak D call: TRBD2 (6 bases). V lost 3 bases, J lost 0 bases, and 12 bases lay in between. This CDR3 comprises 14 residues. Germline CDR1 and CDR2: SQVTM and ANQGSEA. The DNA for the CDR3 is TGCAGCGTTGACCCTGACGGGAGCTCCTACGAGCAGTACTTC. This sequence encodes CSVDPDGSSYEQYF.

This clonotype was recorded at least ten times. This chain links TRBV6-2 or TRBV6-3 with TRBJ1-4, with 9 bases lining up with TRBD1. The CDR3 totals 15 residues. The trim removed 4 bases at V and 5 bases at J, leaving 5 bases unmatched. In germline, CDR1 is MNHEY, CDR2 SVGEGT. This CDR3 is CASSSTGTGNEKLFF. The CDR3 DNA sequence: TGTGCCAGCAGTTCGACCGGGACAGGGAATGAAAAACTGTTTTTT.

The chain links TRBV7-2 to TRBJ2-7, with a weak D call TRBD1 (5 bases). Trimming cost V 5 bases and J 7 bases, with 18 bases left between them. The germline gives CDR1 SGHTA, CDR2 FQGNSA. The CDR3 is made up of 14 amino acids. CDR3 DNA: TGTGCCAGCAGCCCCTCCGGACACCCGCGGGAGCAGTACTTC. It yields the protein CASSPSGHPREQYF.